This T cell receptor (beta chain) derives from a study of OX40 agonist ivuxolimab in advanced cancers. Study details: Treatment of patients was with ivuxolimab, an agonistic anti-OX40 (CD134) antibody. Three dose-escalation patients had partial responses: one with hepatocellular carcinoma and two with cutaneous melanoma.

With 4 bases removed from V and 3 bases from J, the gap between germline ends came to 10 bases. This CDR3 region has 13 residues. Per germline, CDR1 SQVTM and CDR2 ANQGSEA. Repertoires were generated with immunoSEQ multiplex PCR, while TCRdb's copy carries only in-frame clones and drops some. Of 17,000 or so clones in the sample, approximately 78% are singletons; the top ten hold 25% to 30%. The TCR originated in an adult with an advanced solid tumor such as melanoma, head and neck, liver or kidney cancer. The V and J genes are TRBV29-1 and TRBJ2-1; D gene uncertain. The starting material was CD4+ or CD8+ T cells sorted from blood, obtained in a trial of the OX40 agonist ivuxolimab. The CDR3 spells CSVARLNYNEQFF. The CDR3 DNA follows: TGCAGCGTTGCTAGACTGAACTACAATGAGCAGTTCTTC.